The 19 T cell receptor beta chains in this list originate from one sample, sequenced in a study of OX40 agonist ivuxolimab in advanced cancers. The receptor library was made with the immunoSEQ multiplex PCR assay. TCRdb holds this immuneACCESS table with in-frame rearrangements only. Some clones are missing; in checked studies, unresolved V genes explain under half, and the rest has no known cause. The sample includes over 75,000 clones, with approximately 90% observed a single time. The ten largest account for 1.4% to 1.5% of the sample. The sample consisted of CD4+ or CD8+ T cells sorted from blood, taken in a trial of the OX40 agonist ivuxolimab. Receptors were obtained from an adult with an advanced solid tumor such as melanoma, head and neck, liver or kidney cancer.

The chain employs TRBV30 and TRBJ2-7, with D tentatively TRBD1 or TRBD2 (6 bases each). V was cut by 4 bases and J by 5 bases, with 18 bases left in between. The CDR3 has 14 amino acids. Germline V gene data show CDR1 as GTSNPN and CDR2 as SVGIG (reference sequence). Here the CDR3 reads CAWILPEGGHEQYF. In DNA, the CDR3 is TGTGCCTGGATCTTACCCGAGGGGGGCCACGAGCAGTACTTC. The full variable domain, in which reference TRBV30 and TRBJ2-7 provide the parts outside the CDR3, is SQTIHQWPATLVQPVGSPLSLECTVEGTSNPNLYWYRQAAGRGLQLLFYSVGIGQISSEVPQNLSASRPQDRQFILSSKKLLLSDSGFYLCAWILPEGGHEQYFGPGTRLTVT.

The chain is built from TRBV15 and TRBJ1-5; a weak D match, TRBD1 (5 bases). The germline CDR1 and CDR2 sequences are LNHNV and YYDKDF (reference sequence). The CDR3 length is 14 residues. The V end was cut by 1 base, the J end by 5 bases, with 9 bases between. The CDR3 bases are TGTGCCACCAGCAGAGGGGGCGCTGATCAGCCCCAGCATTTT. Its protein product is CATSRGGADQPQHF.

Regarding this clone: The junction does not match germline at one end; this may be a read error. The sample has other DNA sequences that encode this CDR3 too. J is TRBJ2-7 and V is TRBV28, with a possible D match to TRBD2 (5 bases). This CDR3 has 13 amino acids. Germline CDR1 MDHEN, CDR2 SYDVKM. The CDR3 spells CASNSGQRSEQYF. CDR3 in DNA: TGTGCCAGCAATTCTGGGCAGCGGAGCGAGCAATACTTC.

V is TRBV9 and J is TRBJ2-4, with 7 bases matching TRBD1. Germline CDR1 and CDR2: SGDLS and YYNGEE. V lost 3 bases, J lost 7 bases, and 4 bases stayed unmatched. This CDR3 is 13 amino acids long. Here the CDR3 reads CASSGQGGNIQYF. The CDR3 DNA sequence: TGTGCCAGCAGCGGACAGGGTGGGAACATTCAGTACTTC.

The genes are TRBV6-5 and TRBJ2-6; D remains unclear. The CDR3 extends over 16 amino acids. Trimming left V 2 bases short and J 0 bases short, with 8 bases between. Germline loops: CDR1 MNHEY, CDR2 SVGAGI. DNA for the CDR3: TGTGCCAGCAGTTACAATGGTCCCTCTGGGGCCAACGTCCTGACTTTC. Protein sequence: CASSYNGPSGANVLTF.

The chain carries TRBV27 and TRBJ1-1; D uncertain. The CDR3 runs 15 residues. Deletions cut 5 bases from V and 1 base from J, with 14 bases between. Per the germline V gene, CDR1 is MNHEY and CDR2 is SMNVEV (reference sequence). CDR3 sequence: CASSGFLLGNTEAFF. DNA for the CDR3: TGTGCCAGCAGTGGGTTTCTGCTAGGGAACACTGAAGCTTTCTTT.

This clone was recorded once. This chain connects TRBV7-2 to TRBJ2-5, with D possibly TRBD2 on 7 matching bases. Trimming took 9 bases from V and 2 from J, leaving 16 bases between them. This CDR3 region has 14 residues. Germline CDR1 SGHTA, CDR2 FQGNSA. In DNA, the CDR3 is TGTGCCAGTTCGGGGGGCAGGGCGCAAGAGACCCAGTACTTC. Encoded protein: CASSGGRAQETQYF.

The chain links TRBV19 to TRBJ2-3; D unclear. The germline gives CDR1 LNHDA, CDR2 SQIVND (reference sequence). The V end lost 9 bases, the J end lost 2 bases, and 12 bases lay between the germline ends. This CDR3 is built from 13 residues. The CDR3 spells CASARTFTDTQYF. In DNA form, the CDR3 reads TGTGCCAGCGCGAGAACGTTCACAGATACGCAGTATTTT.

The V and J genes are TRBV6-1 and TRBJ1-5; D uncertain. CDR1 MNHNS and CDR2 SASEGT come from the germline V gene. The ends were cut back, 3 bases at V and 7 bases at J, with 7 bases in the middle. This CDR3 comprises 12 residues. The CDR3 DNA is TGTGCCAGCAGTGAGCCAAACCAGCCCCAGCATTTT. Amino acid sequence: CASSEPNQPQHF.

In regard to this clone: Other DNA sequences in the sample encode the same CDR3. CDR3: CASSSGGAGADTQYF. DNA of the CDR3: TGTGCCAGCAGCTCCGGGGGGGCTGGCGCAGATACGCAGTATTTT. This rearrangement joins TRBV7-6 to TRBJ2-3, with 8 bases that match TRBD2. The germline V gene encodes CDR1 SGHVS and CDR2 FNYEAQ. The junction had 7 bases not matched to a gene; V was cut back by 4 bases and J by 4 bases. The CDR3 covers 15 residues. The full variable domain, its missing parts supplied by reference TRBV7-6 and TRBJ2-3, is GAGVSQSPRYKVTKRGQDVALRCDPISGHVSLYWYRQALGQGPEFLTYFNYEAQQDKSGLPNDRFSAERPEGSISTLTIQRTEQRDSAMYRCASSSGGAGADTQYFGPGTRLTVL.

The chain combines TRBV5-4 with TRBJ1-5, with 8 bases fitting TRBD1. Trimming cost V 7 bases and J 1 base; bases outside gene matches: 10. The CDR3 has 16 residues. CDR1 and CDR2 (germline): SGHNT, YYREEE (reference sequence). DNA for the CDR3: TGTGCCAGCTACAATTGGAGGGACAGGAGCAATCAGCCCCAGCATTTT. Its protein product is CASYNWRDRSNQPQHF.

CDR3 residues: CASSLIKGTEAFF. The CDR3 nucleotides read TGTGCCAGCAGCTTAATCAAGGGGACTGAAGCTTTCTTT. The rearrangement joins TRBV7-2 to TRBJ1-1, with a possible D match to TRBD1 (5 bases). From germline, CDR1 is SGHTA and CDR2 FQGNSA. The length of the CDR3 is 13 residues. V gave up 2 bases and J gave up 5 bases, with 9 bases separating them. The variable domain in full, with the rest retrieved from reference TRBV7-2 and TRBJ1-1, is GAGVSQSPSNKVTEKGKDVELRCDPISGHTALYWYRQSLGQGLEFLIYFQGNSAPDKSGLPSDRFSAERTGGSVSTLTIQRTQQEDSAVYLCASSLIKGTEAFFGQGTRLTVV.

This rearrangement joins TRBV4-1 to TRBJ2-7; 9 bases agree with TRBD2. CDR1 and CDR2 (germline): MGHRA, YSYEKL. V dropped 3 bases and J dropped 7; count of bases not matched to a gene: 7. The CDR3 sequence is 14 residues long. CDR3 nucleotide sequence: TGCGCCAGCAGCCAGGCGGCGGGGGGGCGGGAGCAGTACTTC. It is translated as CASSQAAGGREQYF.

The V call is TRBV7-2, the J call TRBJ2-7, with 16 bases lining up with TRBD2. The CDR3 covers 15 residues. CDR1 and CDR2 from the germline V gene are SGHTA and FQGNSA. V lost 4 bases to trimming and J lost 6 bases; unmatched junction nucleotides: 3. The CDR3 loop reads CASSSGLAGGSEQYF. DNA of the CDR3: TGTGCCAGCAGCTCGGGACTAGCGGGAGGGTCCGAGCAGTACTTC. Variable domain in full (rest from reference TRBV7-2 and TRBJ2-7): GAGVSQSPSNKVTEKGKDVELRCDPISGHTALYWYRQSLGQGLEFLIYFQGNSAPDKSGLPSDRFSAERTGGSVSTLTIQRTQQEDSAVYLCASSSGLAGGSEQYFGPGTRLTVT.

V gene TRBV30 combines with J gene TRBJ1-1; D is uncertain. V lost 3 bases and J lost 0, with 5 bases in between. Germline V lookup: CDR1 GTSNPN, CDR2 SVGIG (reference sequence). This CDR3 is built from 12 residues. Here the CDR3 DNA reads TGTGCCTGGAGAAGGGTGAACACTGAAGCTTTCTTT. Its protein is CAWRRVNTEAFF.

This clone was observed once. Here the CDR3 reads CASSLEAAPRGGYTF. DNA for the CDR3: TGTGCCAGCAGCTTAGAGGCGGCCCCGAGGGGGGGCTACACCTTC. This chain uses TRBV7-9 with TRBJ1-2; tentatively, D is TRBD1 (6 bases). CDR1 is SEHNR and CDR2 is FQNEAQ in the germline V gene (reference sequence). This CDR3 is 15 amino acids long. V lost 1 base and J lost 8, with 17 bases in between.

The chain employs TRBV4-3 and TRBJ2-7; D is ambiguous. The germline gives CDR1 LGHNA, CDR2 YSLEER. V lost 4 bases and J 1 base, leaving 5 bases between the germline ends. This CDR3 is 12 amino acids long. In DNA form, the CDR3 reads TGCGCCAGCAGCCTTAATTCCTACGAGCAGTACTTC. Its protein product is CASSLNSYEQYF.

The V call is TRBV5-1, the J call TRBJ1-2; 10 nucleotides align to TRBD1. The V and J ends lost 4 bases and 6 bases, in that order; junction bases with no gene match: 3. This CDR3 spans 13 amino acids. Germline V CDR1 and CDR2: SGHRS, YFSETQ. CDR3 protein: CASSEGQGNGYTF. CDR3 DNA: TGCGCCAGCAGCGAGGGACAGGGGAATGGCTACACCTTC.

This clone has a handful of counts. The chain combines TRBV29-1 with TRBJ2-3; a weak D match, TRBD2 (6 bases). This CDR3 contains 14 residues. Looked up from germline, CDR1 is SQVTM and CDR2 is ANQGSEA. Trimming took off 3 bases at V and 4 bases at J, with 14 bases between the two ends. CDR3 in DNA: TGCAGCGTTGACGGATCGGGAGTTTCAGATACGCAGTATTTT. It specifies CSVDGSGVSDTQYF.